Detailed here is one T cell receptor beta chain. Its specificity is unknown. V was pared by 3 bases and J by 7 bases, with 7 bases of the junction left unmatched. This CDR3 is 14 amino acids long. Germline values: CDR1 SGHRS, CDR2 YFSETQ. The deep-level immunoSEQ assay was used. Sequencing used immunoSEQ multiplex PCR; TCRdb keeps in-frame clones, though not all of them. The sample lists more than 2,000,000 clones, approximately 92% occurring once. The data belong to a study of shared clonotypes between healthy human individuals. General study findings and limits: Non-shared clonotypes had lower generation probabilities than those shared by all four donors. Naive subsets usually exceeded memory subsets in estimated richness.

The specimen sequenced was naive CD4+ T cells sorted from blood. Specified subset: CD45RA+ positively selected. The receptor's source is a man between 18 and 29 years old in good health. The chain has TRBV5-1 and TRBJ1-1; 9 bases map to TRBD1. CDR3 amino acids: CASSWDREEGEAFF. CDR3 bases: TGCGCCAGCAGCTGGGACAGGGAAGAGGGTGAAGCTTTCTTT. Filled out from reference TRBV5-1 and TRBJ1-1, the complete variable domain reads KAGVTQTPRYLIKTRGQQVTLSCSPISGHRSVSWYQQTPGQGLQFLFEYFSETQRNKGNFPGRFSGRQFSNSRSEMNVSTLELGDSALYLCASSWDREEGEAFFGQGTRLTVV.